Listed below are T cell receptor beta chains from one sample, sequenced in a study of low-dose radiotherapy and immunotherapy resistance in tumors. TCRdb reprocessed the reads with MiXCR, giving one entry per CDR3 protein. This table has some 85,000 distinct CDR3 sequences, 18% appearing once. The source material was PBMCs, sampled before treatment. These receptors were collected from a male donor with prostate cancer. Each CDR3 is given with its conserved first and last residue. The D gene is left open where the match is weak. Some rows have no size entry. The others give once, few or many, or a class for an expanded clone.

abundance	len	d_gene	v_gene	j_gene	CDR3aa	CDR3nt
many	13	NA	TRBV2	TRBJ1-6	CASRGQWNSPLHF	TGTGCCAGCAGGGGACAATGGAATTCACCCCTCCACTTT
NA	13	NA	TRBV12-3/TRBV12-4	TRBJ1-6	CASSLGPDSPLHF	TGTGCCAGCAGTTTGGGGCCCGATTCACCCCTCCACTTT
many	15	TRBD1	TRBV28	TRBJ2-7	CASSSPSKTGREQYF	TGTGCCAGCAGTTCCCCATCTAAGACAGGGCGCGAGCAGTACTTC
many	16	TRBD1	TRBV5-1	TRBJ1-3	CASRPTDRSSGNTIYF	TGCGCCAGCAGGCCAACGGACAGGAGCTCTGGAAACACCATATATTTT
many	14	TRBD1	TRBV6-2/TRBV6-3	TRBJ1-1	CASSEDRGSTEAFF	TGTGCCAGCAGCGAAGACAGGGGATCGACTGAAGCTTTCTTT
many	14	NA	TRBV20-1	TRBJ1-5	CSASLGRVNQPQHF	TGCAGTGCTAGTTTAGGTAGAGTCAATCAGCCCCAGCATTTT
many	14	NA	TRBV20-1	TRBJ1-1	CSAKGGAENTEAFF	TGCAGTGCTAAAGGAGGCGCAGAGAACACTGAAGCTTTCTTT
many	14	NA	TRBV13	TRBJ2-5	CASSAGRGQETQYF	TGTGCCAGCAGCGCCGGACGGGGACAAGAGACCCAGTACTTC
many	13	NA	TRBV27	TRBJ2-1	CASSFGLYNEQFF	TGTGCCAGCAGTTTTGGCCTCTACAATGAGCAGTTCTTC
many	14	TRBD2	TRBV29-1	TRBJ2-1	CSVELTSGGGEQFF	TGCAGCGTTGAACTCACTAGCGGGGGGGGTGAGCAGTTCTTC
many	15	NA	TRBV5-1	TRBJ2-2	CASKPLDSNTGELFF	TGCGCCAGCAAGCCTTTGGACTCGAACACCGGGGAGCTGTTTTTT
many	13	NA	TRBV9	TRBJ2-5	CASSVHGGETQYF	TGTGCCAGCAGCGTACATGGCGGGGAGACCCAGTACTTC
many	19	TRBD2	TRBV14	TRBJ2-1	CASSQDVAGGRSSYNEQFF	TGTGCCAGCAGCCAAGATGTAGCGGGAGGAAGAAGCTCCTACAATGAGCAGTTCTTC
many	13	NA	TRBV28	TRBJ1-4	CASSFLTNEKLFF	TGTGCCAGCAGTTTTTTAACTAATGAAAAACTGTTTTTT
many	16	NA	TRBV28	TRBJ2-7	CASTPWGNQNSYEQYF	TGTGCCAGCACCCCGTGGGGGAATCAGAACTCCTACGAGCAGTACTTC
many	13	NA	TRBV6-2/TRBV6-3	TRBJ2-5	CASRQTNQETQYF	TGTGCCAGCAGGCAAACAAATCAAGAGACCCAGTACTTC
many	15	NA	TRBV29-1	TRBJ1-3	CSVSFDRNRGNTIYF	TGCAGCGTTTCCTTCGACAGAAATCGAGGAAACACCATATATTTT
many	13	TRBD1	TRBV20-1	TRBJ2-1	CSGTGGAGNEQFF	TGCAGCGGGACAGGGGGCGCGGGCAATGAGCAGTTCTTC
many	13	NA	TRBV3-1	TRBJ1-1	CASSQMRNTEAFF	TGTGCCAGCAGCCAGATGAGGAACACTGAAGCTTTCTTT
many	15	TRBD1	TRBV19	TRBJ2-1	CASTPTGFTYNEQFF	TGTGCCAGTACCCCGACAGGGTTCACCTACAATGAGCAGTTCTTC
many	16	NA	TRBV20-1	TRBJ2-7	CSASVVSGLPPYEQYF	TGCAGTGCTAGTGTTGTATCCGGACTACCCCCCTACGAGCAGTACTTC
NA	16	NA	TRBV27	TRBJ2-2	CASSPSPGPNTGELFF	TGTGCCAGCAGTCCCTCCCCCGGGCCGAACACCGGGGAGCTGTTTTTT
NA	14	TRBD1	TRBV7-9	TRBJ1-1	CASSFPAGGTEAFF	TGTGCCAGCAGCTTTCCTGCAGGGGGCACTGAAGCTTTCTTT
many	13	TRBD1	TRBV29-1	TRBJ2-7	CSGKTGGGGEQYF	TGCAGCGGCAAGACAGGGGGTGGCGGAGAGCAGTACTTC
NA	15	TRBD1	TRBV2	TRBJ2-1	CASSEWDRQFNEQFF	TGTGCCAGCAGTGAATGGGACAGGCAATTCAATGAGCAGTTCTTC
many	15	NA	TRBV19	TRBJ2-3	CASSERSSSTDTQYF	TGTGCCAGTAGCGAAAGGAGTAGCAGCACAGATACGCAGTATTTT
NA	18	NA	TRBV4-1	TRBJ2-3	CASSLITADTQYFFFFFF	NA